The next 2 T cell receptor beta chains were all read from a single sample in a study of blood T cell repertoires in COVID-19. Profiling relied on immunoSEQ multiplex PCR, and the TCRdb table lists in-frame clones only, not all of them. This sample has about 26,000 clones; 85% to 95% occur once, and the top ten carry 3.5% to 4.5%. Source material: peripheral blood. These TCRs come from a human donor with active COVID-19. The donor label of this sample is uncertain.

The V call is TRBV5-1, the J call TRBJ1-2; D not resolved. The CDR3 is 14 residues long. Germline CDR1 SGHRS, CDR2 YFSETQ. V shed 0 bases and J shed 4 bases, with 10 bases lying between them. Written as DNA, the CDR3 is TGCGCCAGCAGCTTGGATAGGGAGGGCTATGGCTACACCTTC. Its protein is CASSLDREGYGYTF. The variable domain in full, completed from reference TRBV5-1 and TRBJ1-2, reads KAGVTQTPRYLIKTRGQQVTLSCSPISGHRSVSWYQQTPGQGLQFLFEYFSETQRNKGNFPGRFSGRQFSNSRSEMNVSTLELGDSALYLCASSLDREGYGYTFGSGTRLTVV.

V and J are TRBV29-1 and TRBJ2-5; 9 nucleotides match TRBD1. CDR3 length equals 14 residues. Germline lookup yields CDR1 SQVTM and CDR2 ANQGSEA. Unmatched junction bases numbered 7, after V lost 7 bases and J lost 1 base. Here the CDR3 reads CSGRQGGIQETQYF. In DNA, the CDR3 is TGCAGCGGAAGACAGGGGGGGATCCAAGAGACCCAGTACTTC.